This T cell receptor (beta chain) was captured by sequencing in a study of T-cell reconstitution after alpha-beta-depleted transplantation in children. The study, taken as a whole, reports: It was newly produced T cells that mostly accounted for T-cell counts and diversity one year after transplant. Some patients' high day-60 TCRbeta diversity was attributed to recipient cells surviving conditioning. There were reportedly several hundred expanded graft clones from which alpha-beta T cells came about two months after transplant.

TCRbeta library preparation incorporated unique molecular identifiers. TCRdb independently ran MiXCR on the PCR reads; one entry per CDR3 protein. Counted here are about 580,000 distinct CDR3 sequences, 27% occurring once; the ten biggest clones make up 30% to 40%. This clonotype was recorded a few times. Its antigen is not known. Trimming stripped 1 base from V and 6 bases from J, with 16 bases between. The CDR3 runs 15 residues. The germline V gene encodes CDR1 SGHTA and CDR2 FQGNSA. This sequence originates from a boy in the first two years of life with Wiskott-Aldrich syndrome, due to receive a stem cell transplant. The material sequenced was PBMCs, taken before TCRalphabeta/CD19-depleted stem cell transplant. The chain has TRBV7-2 and TRBJ2-7; maybe TRBD2 (6 bases). The CDR3 reads CASSLDLRGPIEQYF. The DNA of the CDR3 is TGTGCCAGCAGCTTAGATTTGCGGGGACCGATCGAGCAGTACTTC.